These 18 T cell receptor beta chains originate from one sample sequenced in a study of T cell responses to AZD1222 COVID-19 vaccine. Profiled with immunoSEQ multiplex PCR; TCRdb holds only in-frame clones, not every one. The sample lists over 150,000 clones, 88% seen once, with around 3.2% in the top ten. Material: peripheral blood, obtained on day 0 of AZD1222 vaccination. Every receptor here comes from an adult in good health.

This CDR3 is CASSPSLGETNYGYTF. CDR3 nucleotide sequence: TGTGCCAGCAGTCCCAGCTTGGGGGAGACTAACTATGGCTACACCTTC. The chain is built from TRBV5-6 and TRBJ1-2; D might be TRBD1 (5 bases). CDR1 and CDR2 (germline): SGHDT, YYEEEE. V lost 5 bases to trimming and J lost 0 bases, with 17 bases between them. There are 16 residues in the CDR3.

The chain has TRBV9 and TRBJ1-1, with D perhaps TRBD1 (5 bases). There are 17 residues in the CDR3. V gave up 0 bases and J gave up 1 base, with 16 bases separating them. Germline V lookup: CDR1 SGDLS, CDR2 YYNGEE. CDR3: CASSVATGGRRNTEAFF. In DNA, the CDR3 is TGTGCCAGCAGCGTAGCTACGGGGGGAAGGAGGAACACTGAAGCTTTCTTT.

V is TRBV11-1 and J is TRBJ1-2; tentatively, D is TRBD1 (6 bases). Between the trimmed V and J ends, which lost 3 bases and 8 bases, there was a span of 13 bases. This CDR3 is 13 amino acids long. The germline V gene encodes CDR1 SGHAT and CDR2 FQDESV (reference sequence). The CDR3 nucleotides are TGTGCCAGCAGCTTTACGGGGGCGAGGGGCTACACCTTC. It specifies CASSFTGARGYTF.

This clone has more than one count but fewer than ten. V gene TRBV12-3 or TRBV12-4 combines with J gene TRBJ1-2; D not certain. Trimming shortened V by 7 bases and J by 4 bases, and 10 bases separated the two germline ends. CDR3 size: 12 residues. CDR3 sequence (DNA): TGTGCCAGCACCACACCCGGCTATGGCTACACCTTC. Amino acid sequence: CASTTPGYGYTF.

This sequence joins TRBV4-2 and TRBJ2-1; TRBD2 is a possible D gene (6 bases). The germline V and J ends were trimmed by 0 bases and 6 bases, with 15 bases remaining between them. Germline values: CDR1 LGHNA, CDR2 YNFKEQ. This CDR3 region has 16 residues. This CDR3 reads CASSQESTSLGNEQFF. The CDR3 nucleotides are TGTGCCAGCAGCCAAGAAAGCACTAGCCTTGGCAATGAGCAGTTCTTC.

CDR3 nucleotide sequence: TGTGCCAGCAGCCGGTTCGGGGAGACCCAGTACTTC. Translating it yields CASSRFGETQYF. This chain links TRBV7-2 with TRBJ2-5; no reliable D call. Germline values: CDR1 SGHTA, CDR2 FQGNSA. The V and J ends lost 5 bases and 5 bases respectively, with 9 bases between them. The CDR3 has 12 amino acids.

The chain couples TRBV14 to TRBJ1-3; 7 bases map to TRBD1. Germline CDR1 and CDR2: SGHDN and FVKESK. This CDR3 has 15 residues. Losses at the gene ends were 4 bases for V and 0 bases for J; bases not matched to a gene: 3. CDR3 nucleotide sequence: TGTGCCAGCAGCCGGACAGGTTACTCTGGAAACACCATATATTTT. Translating it yields CASSRTGYSGNTIYF.

This sequence joins TRBV3-1 (or the pseudogene TRBV3-2) and TRBJ2-3; 11 positions agree with TRBD2. The ends lost 2 bases at V and 4 bases at J; junction bases unmatched: 8. This CDR3 comprises 17 residues. Germline values: CDR1 LGHDT, CDR2 YNNKEL (reference sequence). DNA of the CDR3: TGTGCCAGCAGCCAACCTTTTAGCGGGGGGGGAGCAGATACGCAGTATTTT. It specifies CASSQPFSGGGADTQYF.

This clone was detected a few times. The chain combines TRBV29-1 with TRBJ1-3, with D hard to call. This CDR3 has 13 amino acids. In germline, CDR1 is SQVTM, CDR2 ANQGSEA. The V and J ends lost 4 bases and 4 bases respectively, with 11 bases between them. DNA of the CDR3: TGCAGCGTTGGAGAGGTGGGGGGAAACACCATATATTTT. This sequence encodes CSVGEVGGNTIYF.

CDR3 protein: CASKSDPTRDEQFF. In nucleotides, the CDR3 is TGCGCCAGCAAATCAGACCCCACTAGGGATGAGCAGTTCTTC. The V call is TRBV5-1, the J call TRBJ2-1; tentatively, D is TRBD2 (5 bases). Germline V gene sequence: CDR1 SGHRS, CDR2 YFSETQ. This CDR3 contains 14 residues. The germline V and J ends were trimmed by 6 bases and 8 bases, with 18 bases remaining between them.

V gene TRBV19 combines with J gene TRBJ1-4; TRBD1 matches 8 bases. CDR1 is LNHDA and CDR2 is SQIVND in the germline V gene (reference sequence). This CDR3 region has 15 residues. V lost 3 bases, J lost 6 bases, and 6 bases stayed unmatched. The CDR3 DNA sequence: TGTGCCAGTAGTATGGCCGACAGGGGCGATGAAAAACTGTTTTTT. Translated, it gives CASSMADRGDEKLFF.

The V call is TRBV5-1, the J call TRBJ1-1; D call uncertain. This CDR3 comprises 14 residues. V was clipped by 3 bases and J by 4 bases, with 13 bases between them. Looked up from germline, CDR1 is SGHRS and CDR2 is YFSETQ. CDR3 nucleotide sequence: TGCGCCAGCAGCTGGCAGTTGGCTGGCACTGAAGCTTTCTTT. Translation gives CASSWQLAGTEAFF.

V usage is TRBV6-5 and J usage is TRBJ2-7, with unresolved D. Germline V gene sequence: CDR1 MNHEY, CDR2 SVGAGI. Trimming pared 4 bases from V and 4 bases from J, leaving 11 bases between. This CDR3 spans 13 amino acids. The CDR3 protein is CASSSTDLYEQYF. CDR3 in DNA: TGTGCCAGCAGTTCCACCGATCTATACGAGCAGTACTTC.

The J gene is TRBJ1-6, the V gene TRBV7-9, with 12 bases fitting TRBD1. The junction had 5 bases not matched to a gene; V was cut back by 5 bases and J by 6 bases. Germline V lookup: CDR1 SEHNR, CDR2 FQNEAQ (reference sequence). The CDR3 extends over 16 amino acids. DNA of the CDR3: TGTGCCAGCAGCCACCGGGACAGGGGGCTTAATTCACCCCTCCACTTT. This codes for CASSHRDRGLNSPLHF.

V is TRBV4-3 and J is TRBJ1-2; D is possibly TRBD1 (5 bases). Germline CDR1 LGHNA, CDR2 YSLEER. This CDR3 is 14 amino acids long. Trimming stripped 2 bases from V and 5 bases from J, with 12 bases between. The CDR3 nucleotides are TGCGCCAGCAGCCAACACGGGGCCGGTTATGGCTACACCTTC. Protein product: CASSQHGAGYGYTF.

This chain joins TRBV6-1 and TRBJ1-3; possibly TRBD1 for D (5 bases). CDR3 length: 14 amino acids. Between the trimmed V and J ends, which lost 3 bases and 3 bases, there was a span of 9 bases. From germline, CDR1 is MNHNS and CDR2 SASEGT. The chain's CDR3 is CASSDAGGGNTIYF. The CDR3 bases are TGTGCCAGCAGTGACGCGGGGGGTGGAAACACCATATATTTT.

This rearrangement joins TRBV4-3 to TRBJ2-1; 11 bases map to TRBD2. This CDR3 is built from 15 residues. Looked up from germline, CDR1 is LGHNA and CDR2 is YSLEER. After removal of 4 bases from V and 7 bases from J, the junction contained 6 bases not matched to a gene. The CDR3 loop reads CASSLSGGAQNEQFF. The CDR3 DNA reads as TGCGCCAGCAGCCTTAGCGGGGGGGCCCAGAATGAGCAGTTCTTC.

This clone was picked up a small number of times. The chain combines TRBV5-4 with TRBJ2-3, with TRBD2 matching 8 bases. Unmatched junction bases numbered 5, after V lost 7 bases and J lost 4 bases. The CDR3 runs 13 residues. CDR1 SGHNT and CDR2 YYREEE come from the germline V gene (reference sequence). The CDR3 DNA is TGTGCCAGCGCGAACGGGGGGGCAGATACGCAGTATTTT. Translated: CASANGGADTQYF.